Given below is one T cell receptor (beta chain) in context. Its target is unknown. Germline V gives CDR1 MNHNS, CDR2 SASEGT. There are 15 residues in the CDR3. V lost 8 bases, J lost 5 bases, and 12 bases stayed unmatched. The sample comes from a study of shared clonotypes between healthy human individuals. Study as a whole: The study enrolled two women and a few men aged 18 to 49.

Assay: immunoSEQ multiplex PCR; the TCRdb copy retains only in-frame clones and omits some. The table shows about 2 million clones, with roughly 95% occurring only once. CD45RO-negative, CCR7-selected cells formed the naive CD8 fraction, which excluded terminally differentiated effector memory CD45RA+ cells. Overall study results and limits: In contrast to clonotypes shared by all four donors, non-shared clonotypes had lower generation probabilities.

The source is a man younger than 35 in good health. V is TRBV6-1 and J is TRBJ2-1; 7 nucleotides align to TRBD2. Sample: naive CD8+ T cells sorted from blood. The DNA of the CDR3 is TGTGCCAGCCGGGAGGCGGGGGTACTTGACAATGAGCAGTTCTTC. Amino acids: CASREAGVLDNEQFF.